The rows below give T cell receptor beta chains drawn from one sample of a study of regulatory and conventional T cells in RAG deficiency. The table came from immunoSEQ multiplex PCR; TCRdb's copy has only in-frame clones and leaves some out. In the table there are 30,000 to 35,000 clones, approximately 90% of which are singletons. The same sample was also studied in work on regulatory T cells.

The specimen was CD8+ T cells sorted from blood. These receptors were taken from a human donor in good health. CDR3s include the opening cysteine and the closing phenylalanine or tryptophan. Each record gives: CDR3 length, J gene, clone size, V gene, CDR3 protein. Rows give clone size only sometimes, using once, few, many, or a class for an expanded clone.

length: 15
J: TRBJ2-5
size: NA
V: TRBV6-5
CDR3: CASSYLAGGKETQYF

length: 15
J: TRBJ1-1
size: once
V: TRBV6-6
CDR3: CASSYSGELNAEAFF

length: 15
J: TRBJ1-2
size: NA
V: TRBV15
CDR3: CATSRDLSGSYGYTF

length: 15
J: TRBJ1-1
size: NA
V: TRBV4-2
CDR3: CASSPADRWNTEAFF

length: 14
J: TRBJ1-5
size: NA
V: TRBV6-6
CDR3: CASSPSWGNQPQHF

length: 14
J: TRBJ2-7
size: NA
V: TRBV4-2
CDR3: CASSQEGRHYEQYF

length: 13
J: TRBJ2-7
size: NA
V: TRBV10-2
CDR3: CASSEGPSYEQYF

length: 12
J: TRBJ2-7
size: NA
V: TRBV28
CDR3: CASSLAVYEQYF

length: 15
J: TRBJ1-1
size: once
V: TRBV19
CDR3: CASSTSGTEVTEAFF

length: 15
J: TRBJ1-2
size: NA
V: TRBV5-4
CDR3: CASSFYGGANYGYTF

length: 14
J: TRBJ2-5
size: NA
V: TRBV4-2
CDR3: CASSQDKGLGTQYF

length: 15
J: TRBJ2-5
size: NA
V: TRBV7-6
CDR3: CASSQLDGSLETQYF

length: 19
J: TRBJ1-1
size: NA
V: TRBV28
CDR3: CASSLTVDRGGRANTEAFF

length: 16
J: TRBJ2-3
size: NA
V: TRBV4-1
CDR3: CASSQVGTSGTDTQYF

length: 12
J: TRBJ2-7
size: NA
V: TRBV28
CDR3: CASSFNNYEQYF

length: 16
J: TRBJ1-5
size: few
V: TRBV5-5
CDR3: CASSRDRGLSNQPQHF

length: 14
J: TRBJ2-5
size: few
V: TRBV4-1
CDR3: CASSQGTSPETQYF

length: 13
J: TRBJ1-1
size: NA
V: TRBV5-4
CDR3: CASSPRGGTEAFF

length: 14
J: TRBJ2-5
size: NA
V: TRBV7-9
CDR3: CASSNRTLGETQYF

length: 14
J: TRBJ1-1
size: NA
V: TRBV19
CDR3: CASIARGMNTEAFF

length: 13
J: TRBJ2-3
size: NA
V: TRBV7-9
CDR3: CASSPDNTDTQYF

length: 14
J: TRBJ1-5
size: NA
V: TRBV4-1
CDR3: CASSQGSDNQPQHF

length: 15
J: TRBJ1-2
size: NA
V: TRBV7-2
CDR3: CASSATGSPWAGYTF

length: 14
J: TRBJ2-7
size: once
V: TRBV15
CDR3: CATRTSGNQEEQYF

length: 14
J: TRBJ2-7
size: NA
V: TRBV9
CDR3: CASSPWTGAYEQYF

length: 15
J: TRBJ2-7
size: NA
V: TRBV15
CDR3: CATSRDRDLNYEQYF

length: 14
J: TRBJ2-7
size: NA
V: TRBV28
CDR3: CASKDPRSSYEQYF

length: 16
J: TRBJ2-1
size: few
V: TRBV5-6
CDR3: CASSYPSGSSYNEQFF

length: 15
J: TRBJ2-1
size: NA
V: TRBV7-3
CDR3: CASSSTSGPGNEQFF

length: 14
J: TRBJ2-7
size: NA
V: TRBV27
CDR3: CASSAGQLSYEQYF

length: 13
J: TRBJ2-1
size: once
V: TRBV2
CDR3: CASISTLGPEQFF

length: 14
J: TRBJ1-4
size: once
V: TRBV28
CDR3: CASSFGQANEKLFF

length: 14
J: TRBJ1-6
size: NA
V: TRBV27
CDR3: CASSFRGDYSPLHF

length: 16
J: TRBJ2-2
size: NA
V: TRBV27
CDR3: CASSFLGGGYTGELFF

length: 14
J: TRBJ2-3
size: NA
V: TRBV7-9
CDR3: CASSPQTATDTQYF

length: 14
J: TRBJ1-6
size: NA
V: TRBV11-3
CDR3: CASSPGTTNSPLHF

length: 17
J: TRBJ1-2
size: NA
V: TRBV7-9
CDR3: CASSHSPMSGFAYGYTF

length: 15
J: TRBJ2-7
size: NA
V: TRBV6-5
CDR3: CASSSSGGAGYEQYF

length: 16
J: TRBJ2-1
size: NA
V: TRBV5-6
CDR3: CASSLDRTSGYNEQFF

length: 12
J: TRBJ2-5
size: NA
V: TRBV11-1
CDR3: CASSYEQETQYF

length: 13
J: TRBJ1-4
size: NA
V: TRBV19
CDR3: CASSPGGYEKLFF

length: 16
J: TRBJ2-3
size: NA
V: TRBV11-2
CDR3: CASSLYTRGGTDTQYF

length: 13
J: TRBJ1-2
size: NA
V: TRBV27
CDR3: CASSFKGAYGYTF

length: 12
J: TRBJ2-5
size: NA
V: TRBV7-8
CDR3: CASSYPQEAQYF

length: 16
J: TRBJ1-4
size: NA
V: TRBV10-3
CDR3: CAISDPGQGANEKLFF

length: 15
J: TRBJ1-2
size: NA
V: TRBV19
CDR3: CASSIDAGGSYGYTF

length: 15
J: TRBJ2-1
size: NA
V: TRBV18
CDR3: CASSPRRESYNEQFF

length: 15
J: TRBJ1-2
size: NA
V: TRBV4-1
CDR3: CASSQGDRANYGYTF

length: 15
J: TRBJ2-3
size: once
V: TRBV11-2
CDR3: CASSLAWRNTDTQYF